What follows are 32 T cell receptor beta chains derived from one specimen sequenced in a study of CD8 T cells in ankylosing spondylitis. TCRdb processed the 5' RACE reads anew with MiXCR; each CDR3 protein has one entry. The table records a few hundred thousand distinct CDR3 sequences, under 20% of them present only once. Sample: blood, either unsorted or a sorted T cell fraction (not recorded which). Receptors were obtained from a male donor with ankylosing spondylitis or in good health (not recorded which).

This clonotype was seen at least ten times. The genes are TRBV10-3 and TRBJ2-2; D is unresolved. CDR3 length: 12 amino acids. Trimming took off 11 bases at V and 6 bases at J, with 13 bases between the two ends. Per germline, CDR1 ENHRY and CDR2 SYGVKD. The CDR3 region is CAHQSFSGELFF. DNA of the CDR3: TGTGCCCACCAAAGTTTTTCCGGGGAGCTGTTTTTT.

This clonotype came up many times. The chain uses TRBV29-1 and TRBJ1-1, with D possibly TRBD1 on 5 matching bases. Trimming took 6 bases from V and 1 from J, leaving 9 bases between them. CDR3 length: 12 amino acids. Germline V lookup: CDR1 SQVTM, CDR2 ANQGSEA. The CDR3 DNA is TGCAGCGTCGATGGACAGAACACTGAAGCTTTCTTT. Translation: CSVDGQNTEAFF.

The CDR3: CASTLIPGLAGEDSTDTQYF. CDR3 bases: TGTGCCAGCACCCTAATACCCGGACTAGCGGGAGAGGATAGCACAGATACGCAGTATTTT. The chain uses TRBV6-2 or TRBV6-3 and TRBJ2-3; 13 bases are shared with TRBD2. The V and J ends lost 7 bases and 0 bases, in that order; junction bases with no gene match: 16. Germline V gene sequence: CDR1 MNHEY, CDR2 SVGEGT. This CDR3 comprises 20 residues.

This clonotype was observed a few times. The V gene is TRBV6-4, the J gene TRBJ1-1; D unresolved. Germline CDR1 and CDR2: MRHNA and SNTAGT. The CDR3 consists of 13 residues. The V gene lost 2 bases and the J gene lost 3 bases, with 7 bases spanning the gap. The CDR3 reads CASSDDKHTEAFF. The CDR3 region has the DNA TGTGCCAGCAGTGACGACAAGCACACTGAAGCTTTCTTT.

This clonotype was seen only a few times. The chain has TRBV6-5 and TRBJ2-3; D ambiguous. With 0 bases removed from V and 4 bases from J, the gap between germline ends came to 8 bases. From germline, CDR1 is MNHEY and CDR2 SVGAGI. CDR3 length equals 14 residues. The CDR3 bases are TGTGCCAGCAGTTACTCGATTATACCAGATACGCAGTATTTT. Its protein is CASSYSIIPDTQYF.

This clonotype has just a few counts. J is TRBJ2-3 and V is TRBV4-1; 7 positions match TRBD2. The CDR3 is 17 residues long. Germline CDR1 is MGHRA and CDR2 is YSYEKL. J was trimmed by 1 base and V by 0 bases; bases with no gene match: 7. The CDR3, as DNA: TGCGCCAGCAGCCAAGATATCGCGGGGGTTGGCACAGATACGCAGTATTTT. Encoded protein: CASSQDIAGVGTDTQYF.

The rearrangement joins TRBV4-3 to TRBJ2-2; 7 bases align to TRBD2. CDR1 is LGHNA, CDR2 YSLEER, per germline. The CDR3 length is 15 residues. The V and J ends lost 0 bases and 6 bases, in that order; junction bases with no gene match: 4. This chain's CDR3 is CASSQEREFAGELFF. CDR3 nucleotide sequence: TGCGCCAGCAGCCAAGAGCGGGAGTTTGCCGGGGAGCTGTTTTTT.

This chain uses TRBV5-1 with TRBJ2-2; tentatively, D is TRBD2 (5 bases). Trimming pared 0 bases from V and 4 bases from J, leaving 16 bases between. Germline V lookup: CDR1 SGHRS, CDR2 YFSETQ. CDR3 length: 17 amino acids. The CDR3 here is CASSLEGLEAGTGELFF. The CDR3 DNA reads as TGCGCCAGCAGCTTGGAAGGGTTGGAGGCCGGCACCGGGGAGCTGTTTTTT.

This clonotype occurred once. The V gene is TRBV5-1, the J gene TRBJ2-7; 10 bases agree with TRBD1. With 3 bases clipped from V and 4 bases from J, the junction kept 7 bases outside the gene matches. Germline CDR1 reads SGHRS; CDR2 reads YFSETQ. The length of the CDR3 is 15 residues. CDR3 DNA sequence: TGCGCCAGCAGCTCTCCCGGGACAGGGGTTTACGAGCAGTACTTC. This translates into CASSSPGTGVYEQYF.

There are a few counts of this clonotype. The CDR3 sequence is CASSEVTGGGQETQYF. CDR3 DNA sequence: TGTGCCAGCAGTGAAGTTACGGGCGGGGGCCAAGAGACCCAGTACTTC. The rearrangement joins TRBV2 to TRBJ2-5; TRBD2 agrees at 7 bases. This CDR3 contains 16 residues. With 1 base clipped from V and 1 base from J, the junction kept 6 bases outside the gene matches. CDR1 is SNHLY, CDR2 FYNNEI, per germline. Looking up the rest from reference TRBV2 and TRBJ2-5 gives the full variable domain: EPEVTQTPSHQVTQMGQEVILRCVPISNHLYFYWYRQILGQKVEFLVSFYNNEISEKSEIFDDQFSVERPDGSNFTLKIRSTKLEDSAMYFCASSEVTGGGQETQYFGPGTRLLVL.

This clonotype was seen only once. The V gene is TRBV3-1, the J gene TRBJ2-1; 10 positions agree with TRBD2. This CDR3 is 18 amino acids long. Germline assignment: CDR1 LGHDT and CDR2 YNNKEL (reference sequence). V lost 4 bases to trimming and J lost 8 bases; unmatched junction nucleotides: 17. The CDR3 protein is CASSPSSSLAGVVDEQFF. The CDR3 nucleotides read TGTGCCAGCAGCCCTTCGTCGTCGCTAGCGGGAGTTGTGGATGAGCAGTTCTTC.

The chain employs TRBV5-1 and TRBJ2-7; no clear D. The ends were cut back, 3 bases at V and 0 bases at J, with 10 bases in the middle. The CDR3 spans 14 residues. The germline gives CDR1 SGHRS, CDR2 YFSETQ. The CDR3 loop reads CASSWVVSSYEQYF. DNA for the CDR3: TGCGCCAGCAGCTGGGTGGTAAGCTCCTACGAGCAGTACTTC.

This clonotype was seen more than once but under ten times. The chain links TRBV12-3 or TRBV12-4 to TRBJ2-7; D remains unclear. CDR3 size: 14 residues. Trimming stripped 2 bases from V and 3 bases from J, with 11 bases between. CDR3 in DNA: TGTGCCAGCAGTTTAAGGCCCCGCGACTACGAGCAGTACTTC. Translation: CASSLRPRDYEQYF.

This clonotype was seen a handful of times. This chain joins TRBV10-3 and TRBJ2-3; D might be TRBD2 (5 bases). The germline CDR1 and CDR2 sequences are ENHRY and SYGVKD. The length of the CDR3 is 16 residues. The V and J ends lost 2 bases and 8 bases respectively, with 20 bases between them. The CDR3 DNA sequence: TGTGCCATCAGTGAGAGCAGCGGAAAATTGGCTGGTACGCAGTATTTT. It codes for CAISESSGKLAGTQYF.

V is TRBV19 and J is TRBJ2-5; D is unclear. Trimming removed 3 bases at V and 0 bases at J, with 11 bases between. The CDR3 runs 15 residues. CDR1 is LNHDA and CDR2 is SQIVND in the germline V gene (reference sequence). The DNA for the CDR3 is TGTGCCAGTAGTATGTGGGGTGGGGACCAAGAGACCCAGTACTTC. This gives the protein CASSMWGGDQETQYF. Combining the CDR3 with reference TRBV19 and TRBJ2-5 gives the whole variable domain DGGITQSPKYLFRKEGQNVTLSCEQNLNHDAMYWYRQDPGQGLRLIYYSQIVNDFQKGDIAEGYSVSREKKESFPLTVTSAQKNPTAFYLCASSMWGGDQETQYFGPGTRLLVL.

The CDR3 spells CASSVGGSPLHF. For the CDR3, the DNA is TGTGCCAGCAGCGTAGGGGGATCACCCCTCCACTTT. This rearrangement joins TRBV9 to TRBJ1-6, with unresolved D. Deletions cut 0 bases from V and 10 bases from J, with 5 bases between. Looked up from germline, CDR1 is SGDLS and CDR2 is YYNGEE. The CDR3 totals 12 residues.

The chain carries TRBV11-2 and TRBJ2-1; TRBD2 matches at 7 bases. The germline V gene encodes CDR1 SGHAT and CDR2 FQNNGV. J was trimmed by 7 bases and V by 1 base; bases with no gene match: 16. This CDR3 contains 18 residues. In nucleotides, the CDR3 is TGTGCCAGCAGCTTAGGACCGGGGGGACTACCTCGGTTGAATGAGCAGTTCTTC. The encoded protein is CASSLGPGGLPRLNEQFF.

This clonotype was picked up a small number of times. As DNA, the CDR3 is TGTGCCAGCAGTTATGCGGTTGGTCAAGAGACCCAGTACTTC. It is translated as CASSYAVGQETQYF. This chain links TRBV6-5 with TRBJ2-5, with D unclear. V was pared by 3 bases and J by 2 bases, with 10 bases between. Germline-derived CDR1 and CDR2 are MNHEY and SVGAGI. This CDR3 has 14 residues.

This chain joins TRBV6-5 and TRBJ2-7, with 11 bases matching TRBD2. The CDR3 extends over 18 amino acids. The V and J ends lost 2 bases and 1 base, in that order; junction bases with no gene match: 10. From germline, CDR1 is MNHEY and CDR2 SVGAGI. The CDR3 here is CASSYIGPTSGTSYEQYF. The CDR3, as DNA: TGTGCCAGCAGTTACATAGGGCCGACTAGCGGGACGTCCTACGAGCAGTACTTC.

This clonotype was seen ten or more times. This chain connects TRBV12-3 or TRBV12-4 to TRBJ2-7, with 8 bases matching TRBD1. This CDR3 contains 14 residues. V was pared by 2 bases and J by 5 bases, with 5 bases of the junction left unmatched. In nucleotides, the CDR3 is TGTGCCAGCAGTTTATCAGGGGGCGGCGACGAGCAGTACTTC. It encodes CASSLSGGGDEQYF.

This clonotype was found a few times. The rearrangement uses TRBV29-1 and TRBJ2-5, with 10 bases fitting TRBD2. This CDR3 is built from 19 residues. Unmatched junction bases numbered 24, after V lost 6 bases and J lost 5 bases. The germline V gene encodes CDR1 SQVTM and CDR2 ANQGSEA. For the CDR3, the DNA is TGCAGCGTCCGAAGGGGTGTTGGGACTAGCGATACCGGGGCGGAGACCCAGTACTTC. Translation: CSVRRGVGTSDTGAETQYF.

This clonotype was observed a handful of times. The CDR3 DNA reads as TGTGCCACCAGTGATTCACAGGGGGCCGATGAGCAGTTCTTC. Translation gives CATSDSQGADEQFF. The V call is TRBV24-1, the J call TRBJ2-1; 9 bases align to TRBD1. J lost 8 bases, V lost 2 bases, and 3 bases had no gene match. The V gene's germline CDR1 is KGHDR and CDR2 SFDVKD. This CDR3 is 14 amino acids long.

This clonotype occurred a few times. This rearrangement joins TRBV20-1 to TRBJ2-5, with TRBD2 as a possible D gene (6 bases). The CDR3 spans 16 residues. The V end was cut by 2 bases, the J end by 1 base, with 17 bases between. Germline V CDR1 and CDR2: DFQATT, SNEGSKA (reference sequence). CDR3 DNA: TGCAGTGCTAGATATTGGGTGAACGGGAGCCAAGAGACCCAGTACTTC. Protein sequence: CSARYWVNGSQETQYF.

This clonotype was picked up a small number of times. CDR3 protein: CASSQDSFTGGLNSPLHF. CDR3 nucleotides: TGCGCCAGCAGCCAAGATAGTTTTACAGGGGGCCTTAATTCACCCCTCCACTTT. The chain recombines TRBV4-1 with TRBJ1-6; TRBD1 matches at 9 bases. In germline, CDR1 is MGHRA, CDR2 YSYEKL. CDR3 length: 18 residues. V gave up 0 bases and J gave up 6 bases; unmatched junction bases: 9.

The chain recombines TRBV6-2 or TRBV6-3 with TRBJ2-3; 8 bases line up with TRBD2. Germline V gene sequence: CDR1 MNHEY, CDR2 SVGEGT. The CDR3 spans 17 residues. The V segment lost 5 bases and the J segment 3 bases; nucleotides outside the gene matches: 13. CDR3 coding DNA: TGTGCCAGCAGTAACCCCGGGGGGGCATTGTGGACAGATACGCAGTATTTT. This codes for CASSNPGGALWTDTQYF.

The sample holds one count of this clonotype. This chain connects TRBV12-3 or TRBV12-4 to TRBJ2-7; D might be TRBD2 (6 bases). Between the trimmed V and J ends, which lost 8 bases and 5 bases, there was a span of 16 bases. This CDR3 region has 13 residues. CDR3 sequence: CASGDSGFDEQYF. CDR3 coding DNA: TGTGCCAGCGGGGACTCAGGGTTCGACGAGCAGTACTTC.

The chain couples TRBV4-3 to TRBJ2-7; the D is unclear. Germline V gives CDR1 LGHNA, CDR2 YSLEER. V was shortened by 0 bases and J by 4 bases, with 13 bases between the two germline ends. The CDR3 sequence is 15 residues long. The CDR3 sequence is CASSQDIGSRYEQYF. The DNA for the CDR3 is TGCGCCAGCAGCCAAGATATAGGGTCTCGTTACGAGCAGTACTTC.

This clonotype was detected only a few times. As DNA, the CDR3 is TGTGCCAGCAGTTGGGACCGGGCCGACGGGAGCAATCAGCCCCAGCATTTT. Protein product: CASSWDRADGSNQPQHF. V is TRBV12-3 or TRBV12-4 and J is TRBJ1-5; perhaps TRBD1 as D (5 bases). The length of the CDR3 is 17 residues. V shed 4 bases and J shed 1 base, with 17 bases lying between them.

CDR3 residues: CASSPMDRDSPLHF. CDR3 DNA sequence: TGTGCCAGCTCCCCAATGGACAGAGATTCACCCCTCCACTTT. The J gene is TRBJ1-6, the V gene TRBV18; a possible D gene is TRBD1 (6 bases). Looked up from germline, CDR1 is KGHSH and CDR2 is LQKENI. The V end was cut by 6 bases, the J end by 8 bases, with 14 bases between. The length of the CDR3 is 14 residues.

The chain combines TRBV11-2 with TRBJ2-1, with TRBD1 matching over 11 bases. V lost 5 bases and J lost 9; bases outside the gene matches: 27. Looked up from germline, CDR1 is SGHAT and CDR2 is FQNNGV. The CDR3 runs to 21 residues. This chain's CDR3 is CASSPDVWTGGWLAGPSEQFF. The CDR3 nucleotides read TGTGCCAGCAGCCCGGATGTCTGGACAGGGGGCTGGCTAGCGGGCCCGAGTGAGCAGTTCTTC.

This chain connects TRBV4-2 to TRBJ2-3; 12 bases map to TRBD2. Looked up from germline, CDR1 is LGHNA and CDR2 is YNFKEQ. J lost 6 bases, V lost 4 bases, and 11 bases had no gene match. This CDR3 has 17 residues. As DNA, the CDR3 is TGTGCCAGCAGCCGAGATGGGCTAGCGGGAGGGCCTGATACGCAGTATTTT. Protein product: CASSRDGLAGGPDTQYF.

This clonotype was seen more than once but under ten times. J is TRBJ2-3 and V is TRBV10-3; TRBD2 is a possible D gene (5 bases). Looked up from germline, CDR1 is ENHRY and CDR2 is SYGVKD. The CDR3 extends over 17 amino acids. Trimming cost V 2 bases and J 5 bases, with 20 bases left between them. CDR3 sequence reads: CAISETEDPPAGDTQYF. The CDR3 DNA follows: TGTGCCATCAGTGAGACCGAGGACCCGCCCGCGGGAGATACGCAGTATTTT.